The 32 T cell receptor beta chains below all came from one sample that was sequenced in a study of cytomegalovirus exposure and HLA in healthy donors. PCR was performed using 60 Vbeta and 13 Jbeta primers. TCRdb's table, derived via immunoSEQ multiplex PCR, lists solely in-frame clones and lacks some. The table includes approximately 130,000 clones, around 83% detected once. The sequencing sample was made of PBMCs. These receptors came from a woman aged 50 to 60 in good health and CMV-seropositive.

V gene TRBV7-2 combines with J gene TRBJ1-1; D gene unclear. V lost 2 bases and J 4 bases, leaving 8 bases between the germline ends. CDR1 and CDR2 from the germline V gene are SGHTA and FQGNSA. The CDR3 runs to 13 residues. The CDR3, as DNA: TGTGCCAGCAGCTTAATCGCGCCCACTGAAGCTTTCTTT. It is translated as CASSLIAPTEAFF.

This clone has just one count. The chain employs TRBV5-4 and TRBJ1-2; D may be TRBD1 (5 bases). The CDR3 spans 15 residues. The germline CDR1 and CDR2 sequences are SGHNT and YYREEE (reference sequence). V lost 0 bases and J lost 4, with 13 bases in between. This chain's CDR3 is CASSLGGLQSYGYTF. As DNA, the CDR3 is TGTGCCAGCAGCTTGGGGGGACTCCAGAGCTATGGCTACACCTTC. The full variable domain, its missing parts supplied by reference TRBV5-4 and TRBJ1-2, is ETGVTQSPTHLIKTRGQQVTLRCSSQSGHNTVSWYQQALGQGPQFIFQYYREEENGRGNFPPRFSGLQFPNYSSELNVNALELDDSALYLCASSLGGLQSYGYTFGSGTRLTVV.

The chain joins TRBV28 to TRBJ2-7; 11 positions match TRBD1. Per germline, CDR1 MDHEN and CDR2 SYDVKM. With 6 bases clipped from V and 1 base from J, the junction kept 14 bases outside the gene matches. This CDR3 comprises 18 residues. The CDR3 nucleotides are TGTGCCAGCAGGACCTTGGACAGGGGGCGCTTCCGTTCCTACGAGCAGTACTTC. It codes for CASRTLDRGRFRSYEQYF.

The chain combines TRBV6-5 with TRBJ2-1; 9 bases are shared with TRBD1. The V segment lost 10 bases and the J segment 8 bases; nucleotides outside the gene matches: 9. There are 13 residues in the CDR3. The germline CDR1 and CDR2 sequences are MNHEY and SVGAGI. CDR3: CAIQGANRDEQFF. The DNA of the CDR3 is TGTGCCATACAGGGGGCAAATAGGGATGAGCAGTTCTTC.

The V call is TRBV28, the J call TRBJ1-5; D might be TRBD1 (5 bases). V lost 6 bases and J 2 bases, leaving 14 bases between the germline ends. Germline V gene lookup returns CDR1 MDHEN and CDR2 SYDVKM. There are 15 residues in the CDR3. CDR3 coding DNA: TGTGCCAGCAGCTCTGGGGCGCGCGGCAATCAGCCCCAGCATTTT. As protein: CASSSGARGNQPQHF.

The genes are TRBV6-5 and TRBJ2-1; TRBD2 might be the D (5 bases). Trimming cost V 5 bases and J 0 bases, with 5 bases left between them. Germline V lookup: CDR1 MNHEY, CDR2 SVGAGI. CDR3 length: 13 amino acids. The CDR3 loop reads CASSGSSYNEQFF. CDR3 nucleotide sequence: TGTGCCAGCAGTGGGAGCTCCTACAATGAGCAGTTCTTC.

The chain couples TRBV5-1 to TRBJ1-6; 8 positions agree with TRBD1. V lost 4 bases and J lost 8; bases outside the gene matches: 11. Germline V gives CDR1 SGHRS, CDR2 YFSETQ. CDR3 length: 16 residues. CDR3 residues: CASSPTPGTGYSPLHF. The CDR3 DNA sequence: TGCGCCAGCAGCCCCACCCCCGGGACAGGTTATTCACCCCTCCACTTT.

The V call is TRBV18, the J call TRBJ1-5, with 11 nucleotides matching TRBD1. CDR1 is KGHSH and CDR2 is LQKENI in the germline V gene. This CDR3 is built from 16 residues. The trim removed 2 bases at V and 4 bases at J, leaving 4 bases unmatched. CDR3 loop: CASSPVGTGGNQPQHF. As DNA, the CDR3 is TGTGCCAGCTCACCAGTCGGGACAGGGGGAAATCAGCCCCAGCATTTT.

The chain combines TRBV28 with TRBJ2-5; tentatively, D is TRBD1 (5 bases). The J call may be wrong; the DNA end is better matched by TRBJ2-7. The CDR3 sequence is 13 residues long. Germline-derived CDR1 and CDR2 are MDHEN and SYDVKM. The CDR3 here is CASSLTAFYEQYF. The CDR3 DNA reads as TGTGCCAGCAGTTTGACAGCCTTCTACGAGCAGTACTTC.

The gene calls are TRBV11-2 and TRBJ1-2; D remains unclear. The CDR3 sequence is 12 residues long. Germline CDR1 is SGHAT and CDR2 is FQNNGV. Trimming stripped 4 bases from V and 8 bases from J, with 11 bases between. CDR3 region: CASSWEGDGYTF. The DNA for the CDR3 is TGTGCCAGCAGCTGGGAGGGAGACGGCTACACCTTC.

The V gene is TRBV28, the J gene TRBJ2-5, with 8 bases lining up with TRBD2. The CDR3 runs to 16 residues. V gave up 4 bases and J gave up 2 bases; unmatched junction bases: 9. The V gene's germline CDR1 is MDHEN and CDR2 SYDVKM. The CDR3 is CASSSTPGLGQETQYF. For the CDR3, the DNA is TGTGCCAGCAGTTCAACCCCGGGACTAGGTCAAGAGACCCAGTACTTC.

This clone was observed once. The chain joins TRBV4-3 to TRBJ2-7, with D possibly matching TRBD1 (6 bases). V was trimmed by 0 bases and J by 3 bases, leaving 15 bases between them. CDR3 length: 16 residues. Germline V lookup: CDR1 LGHNA, CDR2 YSLEER. CDR3 region: CASSQEGMPGHYEQYF. In DNA, the CDR3 is TGCGCCAGCAGCCAAGAAGGGATGCCGGGACACTACGAGCAGTACTTC.

The rearrangement uses TRBV10-3 and TRBJ2-7, with 8 bases aligning to TRBD1. Germline CDR1 is ENHRY and CDR2 is SYGVKD. The ends lost 5 bases at V and 2 bases at J; junction bases unmatched: 11. The CDR3 consists of 16 residues. For the CDR3, the DNA is TGTGCCATCAGTCAGGGGGCCATTAAGGCAGCCTACGAGCAGTACTTC. Protein: CAISQGAIKAAYEQYF.

The chain combines TRBV27 with TRBJ2-7; TRBD2 is a possible D gene (5 bases). The CDR3 has 13 amino acids. V gave up 8 bases and J gave up 1 base, with 12 bases separating them. The germline gives CDR1 MNHEY, CDR2 SMNVEV (reference sequence). This CDR3 is CASGPGISYEQYF. CDR3 DNA: TGTGCCAGCGGACCCGGGATTTCCTACGAGCAGTACTTC.

The rearrangement joins TRBV2 to TRBJ1-4; TRBD1 is a possible D gene (5 bases). The germline V and J ends were trimmed by 3 bases and 4 bases, with 9 bases remaining between them. The germline V gene has CDR1 SNHLY and CDR2 FYNNEI. This CDR3 is built from 14 residues. CDR3 nucleotide sequence: TGTGCCAGCAGTGATGGCAGGGTTAATGAAAAACTGTTTTTT. Translating it yields CASSDGRVNEKLFF.

This clone was observed a few times. The chain has TRBV15 and TRBJ2-1; the D gene is possibly TRBD2 (6 bases). Germline CDR1 LNHNV, CDR2 YYDKDF (reference sequence). With 7 bases removed from V and 4 bases from J, the gap between germline ends came to 14 bases. The CDR3 has 14 residues. CDR3 loop: CATTKTSSYNEQFF. In DNA form, the CDR3 reads TGTGCCACCACCAAGACTAGTTCTTACAATGAGCAGTTCTTC.

This clone was observed a single time. This chain uses TRBV13 with TRBJ2-1; 8 nucleotides match TRBD2. Germline trimming cut 5 bases from V and 3 bases from J; bases unmatched to any gene: 6. CDR1 and CDR2 from the germline V gene are PRHDT and FYEKMQ (reference sequence). This CDR3 has 15 residues. As DNA, the CDR3 is TGTGCCAGCAGCCCTTTACGGGGGGGCTACAATGAGCAGTTCTTC. Its translation: CASSPLRGGYNEQFF.

This clone has just a few counts. This chain joins TRBV5-1 and TRBJ1-4, with 7 bases matching TRBD1. CDR1 and CDR2 from the germline V gene are SGHRS and YFSETQ. This CDR3 has 14 amino acids. The V segment lost 2 bases and the J segment 5 bases; nucleotides outside the gene matches: 3. CDR3 protein: CASSLGTENEKLFF. The CDR3 bases are TGCGCCAGCAGCTTAGGGACAGAAAATGAAAAACTGTTTTTT.

The rearrangement links TRBV18 to TRBJ1-6, with 7 bases lining up with TRBD1. Germline-derived CDR1 and CDR2 are KGHSH and LQKENI. J lost 10 bases, V lost 1 base, and 16 bases had no gene match. The CDR3 covers 18 residues. In DNA form, the CDR3 reads TGTGCCAGCTCACCACGTCGGGACAGCAGTATTTTAGACTCACCCCTCCACTTT. This codes for CASSPRRDSSILDSPLHF. The full variable domain, completed using reference TRBV18 and TRBJ1-6, is NAGVMQNPRHLVRRRGQEARLRCSPMKGHSHVYWYRQLPEEGLKFMVYLQKENIIDESGMPKERFSAEFPKEGPSILRIQQVVRGDSAAYFCASSPRRDSSILDSPLHFGNGTRLTVT.

The V and J genes are TRBV5-1 and TRBJ2-7; TRBD1 is a possible D gene (5 bases). Germline CDR1 reads SGHRS; CDR2 reads YFSETQ. The CDR3 covers 14 residues. Trimming shortened V by 0 bases and J by 0 bases, and 7 bases separated the two germline ends. The CDR3 loop reads CASSLVTASYEQYF. For the CDR3, the DNA is TGCGCCAGCAGCTTGGTGACAGCCTCCTACGAGCAGTACTTC. The variable domain in full, completed from reference TRBV5-1 and TRBJ2-7, reads KAGVTQTPRYLIKTRGQQVTLSCSPISGHRSVSWYQQTPGQGLQFLFEYFSETQRNKGNFPGRFSGRQFSNSRSEMNVSTLELGDSALYLCASSLVTASYEQYFGPGTRLTVT.

In regard to this clone: Other DNA sequences in the same sample also yield this CDR3. V and J are TRBV5-1 and TRBJ1-4, with TRBD1 matching 9 bases. Per the germline V gene, CDR1 is SGHRS and CDR2 is YFSETQ. V lost 4 bases, J lost 7 bases, and 5 bases stayed unmatched. There are 14 residues in the CDR3. The CDR3 DNA follows: TGCGCCAGCAGCGGGGGGACAGGGCCTGAAAAACTGTTTTTT. Its translation: CASSGGTGPEKLFF. Full variable domain (missing parts from reference TRBV5-1 and TRBJ1-4): KAGVTQTPRYLIKTRGQQVTLSCSPISGHRSVSWYQQTPGQGLQFLFEYFSETQRNKGNFPGRFSGRQFSNSRSEMNVSTLELGDSALYLCASSGGTGPEKLFFGSGTQLSVL.

The chain is built from TRBV18 and TRBJ1-2, with D possibly matching TRBD1 (6 bases). The CDR3 consists of 13 residues. Germline values: CDR1 KGHSH, CDR2 LQKENI. Trimming left V 4 bases short and J 4 bases short, with 10 bases between. The CDR3 region is CASSLDRTYGYTF. CDR3 coding DNA: TGTGCCAGCTCACTAGACAGGACCTATGGCTACACCTTC.

This chain connects TRBV18 to TRBJ1-4, with no clear D. V was trimmed by 2 bases and J by 15 bases, leaving 28 bases between them. The CDR3 runs to 17 residues. The germline gives CDR1 KGHSH, CDR2 LQKENI. For the CDR3, the DNA is TGTGCCAGCTCACCAGTTCTTTCAGTTCTGGACTTTAATACGTTGTTTTTT. The encoded protein is CASSPVLSVLDFNTLFF.

The chain employs TRBV7-9 and TRBJ1-4, with D tentatively TRBD1 (6 bases). V dropped 3 bases and J dropped 2 bases, with 7 bases sitting between them. Looked up from germline, CDR1 is SEHNR and CDR2 is FQNEAQ (reference sequence). This CDR3 has 14 amino acids. The CDR3 reads CASSFGQTNEKLFF. CDR3 nucleotides: TGTGCCAGCAGCTTCGGACAGACTAATGAAAAACTGTTTTTT.

The chain uses TRBV6-1 and TRBJ2-7, with D perhaps TRBD2 (7 bases). Trimming removed 8 bases at V and 5 bases at J, with 16 bases between. Germline V gives CDR1 MNHNS, CDR2 SASEGT. The CDR3 length is 13 residues. The CDR3 region is CASGSRGGDEQYF. CDR3 in DNA: TGTGCCAGCGGCTCAAGGGGGGGAGACGAGCAGTACTTC.

This clone showed up just a few times. This rearrangement joins TRBV25-1 to TRBJ2-1; the match to TRBD2 covers 9 bases. Germline-derived CDR1 and CDR2 are MGHDK and SYGVNS. This CDR3 is 18 amino acids long. J lost 4 bases, V lost 4 bases, and 14 bases had no gene match. This chain's CDR3 is CASSGGGRDRYLYNEQFF. The DNA of the CDR3 is TGTGCCAGCAGTGGTGGCGGGAGGGACCGATACCTATACAATGAGCAGTTCTTC.

V usage is TRBV4-3 and J usage is TRBJ2-5; 10 bases agree with TRBD1. The ends lost 0 bases at V and 3 bases at J; junction bases unmatched: 7. Germline lookup yields CDR1 LGHNA and CDR2 YSLEER. The CDR3 consists of 17 residues. In DNA, the CDR3 is TGCGCCAGCAGCCAAGATTGGGCGGGGACAGGGGAAGAGACCCAGTACTTC. Amino acid sequence: CASSQDWAGTGEETQYF.

This clone was found once. This chain joins TRBV5-1 and TRBJ2-1; 12 bases line up with TRBD2. Per germline, CDR1 SGHRS and CDR2 YFSETQ. V lost 3 bases and J lost 1; bases outside the gene matches: 2. The CDR3 contains 16 residues. CDR3 amino acids: CASSSLAGGSYNEQFF. The CDR3 nucleotides read TGCGCCAGCAGCTCACTAGCGGGAGGTTCCTACAATGAGCAGTTCTTC.

The chain has TRBV7-9 and TRBJ1-3; 8 positions agree with TRBD1. The germline gives CDR1 SEHNR, CDR2 FQNEAQ (reference sequence). This CDR3 is 16 amino acids long. After removal of 0 bases from V and 3 bases from J, the junction contained 4 bases not matched to a gene. CDR3 loop: CASSLAQGAFGNTIYF. As DNA, the CDR3 is TGTGCCAGCAGCTTAGCTCAGGGGGCCTTTGGAAACACCATATATTTT.

The V call is TRBV10-1, the J call TRBJ1-1; D gene uncertain. CDR3 size: 13 residues. The V end was cut by 3 bases, the J end by 1 base, with 6 bases between. The germline V gene encodes CDR1 WNHNN and CDR2 SYGVQD (reference sequence). CDR3 in amino acids: CASSEIRNTEAFF. The CDR3 DNA reads TGCGCCAGCAGTGAAATTCGGAACACTGAAGCTTTCTTT.

The rearrangement uses TRBV6-6 and TRBJ2-1, with a weak D call TRBD2 (7 bases). The CDR3 covers 16 residues. The V gene's germline CDR1 is MNHNY and CDR2 SVGAGI (reference sequence). V lost 4 bases and J 0 bases, leaving 13 bases between the germline ends. The CDR3: CASSSLGGASYNEQFF. The CDR3 nucleotides read TGTGCCAGCAGTTCCCTAGGGGGGGCCTCCTACAATGAGCAGTTCTTC.

The chain carries TRBV7-9 and TRBJ1-1, with D possibly being TRBD1 (6 bases). Germline CDR1 SEHNR, CDR2 FQNEAQ (reference sequence). The CDR3 contains 13 residues. V was pared by 5 bases and J by 5 bases, with 12 bases between. Written as DNA, the CDR3 is TGTGCCAGCAGCATACAGGGACGTACTGAAGCTTTCTTT. Translating gives CASSIQGRTEAFF.